The entry below gives a single T cell receptor beta chain sequence along with its context. Its antigen is not identified. Ex vivo total memory CD4+ samples were deeply sequenced, detecting one cell in 200,000. Sequencing used immunoSEQ multiplex PCR; TCRdb keeps in-frame clones, though not all of them. The table lists under 35,000 clones, around 80% of them singletons, with about 1.5% in the top ten. The sample comes from a study of human CD4 T cells and Enterobacteriaceae. Study results and limitations: Ex vivo, broadly cross-reactive clonotypes appeared more expanded than specific ones.

Sorting took every CD4+ cell except CD45RA+CCR7+CD95- naive cells, reaching over 98% purity. Total CD4+ T cells and monocytes came from CD4/CD14 microbead positive selection. Sorted cells lacked CD8+, CD14+, CD16+, CD56+, CD19+ and CD25-bright cells. The sample consisted of memory CD4+ T cells from blood. This clonotype was sampled from a human donor in good health.

Written as DNA, the CDR3 is TGTGCCAGCATGCAACTCCGGGCGTACCAAGAGACCCAGTACTTC. Its protein product is CASMQLRAYQETQYF. The V gene is TRBV6-1, the J gene TRBJ2-5; no firm D call. The CDR3 length is 15 residues. Germline CDR1 reads MNHNS; CDR2 reads SASEGT. The V gene lost 7 bases and the J gene lost 0 bases, with 15 bases spanning the gap.